This TCR beta chain was sequenced for a study of T cells after yellow fever vaccination. This clonotype was seen ten or more times. No antigen is known for it. Universal primer sites and UMIs were introduced during 5'RACE template-switching synthesis of TCR cDNA. MiXCR, applied by TCRdb to the 5' RACE reads, yields one record per CDR3 protein. The sample has some 400,000 distinct CDR3 sequences; approximately 18% are singletons. The CDR3 runs to 16 residues. Trimming shortened V by 3 bases and J by 7 bases, and 19 bases separated the two germline ends. Germline CDR1 is LGHDT and CDR2 is YNNKEL (reference sequence). Study findings and constraints: Although the secondary response was weaker, it peaked faster, at day 5 versus 15.

The material sequenced was PBMCs, taken before the yellow fever booster vaccination. This chain links TRBV3-1 with TRBJ2-1; possibly TRBD2 for D (6 bases). The sequence was collected from a man between 18 and 29 years old who received the YFV17D yellow fever vaccine. The CDR3 DNA reads as TGTGCCAGCAGCCAGACCCCTAGCGTACTTGGGAATGAGCAGTTCTTC. Protein sequence: CASSQTPSVLGNEQFF.